A selection of T cell receptor beta chains follows, all from one sample in a study of T-cell reconstitution after alpha-beta-depleted transplantation in children. Via MiXCR, TCRdb re-called the PCR reads, giving one row per CDR3 protein. The sample consists of roughly 670,000 distinct CDR3 sequences, roughly 13% of them appearing once. The sample here was PBMCs, taken before TCRalphabeta/CD19-depleted stem cell transplant. The receptors were sampled from a girl aged 2-10 years with congenital amegakaryocytic thrombocytopenia, due to receive a stem cell transplant. CDR3s include the opening cysteine and the closing phenylalanine or tryptophan. Fields, in order: J gene, clone size, D gene, V gene, CDR3 protein, CDR3 DNA. A D gene is named only where the DNA matches it firmly. Some rows have no size entry. The others give once, few or many, or a class for an expanded clone.

j_call: TRBJ2-3
clone_size: many
d_call: TRBD2
v_call: TRBV5-1
cdr3_aa: CASSHGTSGGDTQYF
cdr3_nt: TGCGCCAGCAGCCACGGGACTAGCGGCGGAGATACGCAGTATTTT

j_call: TRBJ2-7
clone_size: -
d_call: TRBD2
v_call: TRBV2
cdr3_aa: CASRAGTSVYEQYF
cdr3_nt: TGTGCCAGCAGAGCCGGGACTAGCGTCTACGAGCAGTACTTC

j_call: TRBJ2-3
clone_size: many
d_call: -
v_call: TRBV20-1
cdr3_aa: CSANRDDTDTQYF
cdr3_nt: TGCAGTGCTAACCGGGACGATACAGATACGCAGTATTTT

j_call: TRBJ2-1
clone_size: few
d_call: TRBD2
v_call: TRBV20-1
cdr3_aa: CSAYPGLAGGTSYNEQFF
cdr3_nt: TGCAGTGCGTATCCGGGACTAGCGGGAGGAACCTCCTACAATGAGCAGTTCTTC

j_call: TRBJ1-1
clone_size: -
d_call: -
v_call: TRBV7-8
cdr3_aa: CASSLARAEAFF
cdr3_nt: TGTGCCAGCAGCTTAGCGAGAGCTGAAGCTTTCTTT

j_call: TRBJ2-7
clone_size: -
d_call: TRBD2
v_call: TRBV12-3/TRBV12-4
cdr3_aa: CASSLVRTSGPQYF
cdr3_nt: TGTGCCAGCAGTTTAGTGCGGACTAGCGGGCCGCAGTACTTC

j_call: TRBJ2-7
clone_size: many
d_call: TRBD2
v_call: TRBV12-3/TRBV12-4
cdr3_aa: CASTLLAGEEQYF
cdr3_nt: TGTGCCAGCACCCTACTAGCGGGAGAAGAGCAGTACTTC

j_call: TRBJ1-2
clone_size: many
d_call: -
v_call: TRBV7-2
cdr3_aa: CASSRQTGDYGYTF
cdr3_nt: TGTGCCAGCAGCCGACAAACCGGGGACTATGGCTACACCTTC

j_call: TRBJ2-3
clone_size: many
d_call: -
v_call: TRBV5-1
cdr3_aa: CASSSSDLTDTQYF
cdr3_nt: TGCGCCAGCAGCAGCTCAGATCTCACAGATACGCAGTATTTT

j_call: TRBJ1-2
clone_size: few
d_call: -
v_call: TRBV5-1
cdr3_aa: CASSLDRPNGYTF
cdr3_nt: TGCGCCAGCAGCTTGGACAGGCCGAATGGCTACACCTTC

j_call: TRBJ2-7
clone_size: many
d_call: -
v_call: TRBV10-3
cdr3_aa: CAISEARNEQYF
cdr3_nt: TGTGCCATCAGTGAGGCCCGGAACGAGCAGTACTTC

j_call: TRBJ2-7
clone_size: many
d_call: -
v_call: TRBV5-1
cdr3_aa: CASSLDTYEQYF
cdr3_nt: TGCGCCAGCAGCTTGGACACCTACGAGCAGTACTTC

j_call: TRBJ1-4
clone_size: many
d_call: -
v_call: TRBV5-1
cdr3_aa: CASSADEEKLFF
cdr3_nt: TGCGCCAGCAGCGCGGACGAAGAAAAACTGTTTTTT

j_call: TRBJ2-7
clone_size: -
d_call: -
v_call: TRBV15
cdr3_aa: CATSRNPGSAYEQYF
cdr3_nt: TGTGCCACCAGCAGAAATCCGGGCTCGGCCTACGAGCAGTACTTC

j_call: TRBJ2-7
clone_size: few
d_call: -
v_call: TRBV20-1
cdr3_aa: CSARDWPSYEQYF
cdr3_nt: TGCAGTGCTAGAGATTGGCCCTCCTACGAGCAGTACTTC

j_call: TRBJ2-7
clone_size: few
d_call: -
v_call: TRBV5-1
cdr3_aa: CASSFSSLYEQYF
cdr3_nt: TGCGCCAGCAGCTTCTCCTCCCTTTACGAGCAGTACTTC

j_call: TRBJ2-1
clone_size: -
d_call: TRBD2
v_call: TRBV20-1
cdr3_aa: CSAEGREGSSYNEQFF
cdr3_nt: TGCAGCGCCGAGGGTCGGGAGGGGAGCTCCTACAATGAGCAGTTCTTC

j_call: TRBJ2-5
clone_size: many
d_call: TRBD2
v_call: TRBV20-1
cdr3_aa: CSAAGTSGTTAETQYF
cdr3_nt: TGCAGTGCTGCCGGGACTAGCGGGACCACGGCGGAGACCCAGTACTTC

j_call: TRBJ1-3
clone_size: few
d_call: -
v_call: TRBV14
cdr3_aa: CASSQGLSSGNTIYF
cdr3_nt: TGTGCCAGCAGCCAAGGCTTGTCCTCTGGAAACACCATATATTTT

j_call: TRBJ2-1
clone_size: few
d_call: TRBD1
v_call: TRBV10-3
cdr3_aa: CAISGSGQVHNEQFF
cdr3_nt: TGTGCCATCAGTGGTTCCGGACAGGTCCACAATGAGCAGTTCTTC

j_call: TRBJ2-3
clone_size: many
d_call: -
v_call: TRBV15
cdr3_aa: CATGEGGNSDTQYF
cdr3_nt: TGTGCCACCGGAGAAGGCGGGAACTCAGATACGCAGTATTTT

j_call: TRBJ2-7
clone_size: -
d_call: TRBD1
v_call: TRBV20-1
cdr3_aa: CSARDLQGAVYEQYF
cdr3_nt: TGCAGTGCTAGAGACTTACAGGGGGCGGTCTACGAGCAGTACTTC

j_call: TRBJ2-7
clone_size: few
d_call: TRBD1
v_call: TRBV5-1
cdr3_aa: CASSSMAGTDIGEQYF
cdr3_nt: TGCGCCAGCAGTTCCATGGCCGGGACAGATATTGGCGAGCAGTACTTC

j_call: TRBJ2-2
clone_size: -
d_call: TRBD2
v_call: TRBV7-9
cdr3_aa: CASSLRALAGGTGELFF
cdr3_nt: TGTGCCAGCAGCTTAAGGGCACTGGCGGGAGGCACCGGGGAGCTGTTTTTT

j_call: TRBJ2-3
clone_size: few
d_call: TRBD2
v_call: TRBV5-1
cdr3_aa: CASSWGLAGGPSTDTQYF
cdr3_nt: TGCGCCAGCAGCTGGGGACTAGCGGGAGGGCCGAGCACAGATACGCAGTATTTT

j_call: TRBJ2-7
clone_size: -
d_call: -
v_call: TRBV29-1
cdr3_aa: CSVEESGPRGEQYF
cdr3_nt: TGCAGCGTTGAAGAATCGGGCCCCCGAGGGGAGCAGTACTTC

j_call: TRBJ2-1
clone_size: many
d_call: TRBD2
v_call: TRBV2
cdr3_aa: CASNWGSGTGVNEQFF
cdr3_nt: TGTGCCAGCAATTGGGGTAGCGGGACCGGGGTCAATGAGCAGTTCTTC

j_call: TRBJ1-1
clone_size: many
d_call: -
v_call: TRBV5-1
cdr3_aa: CASSLGVVSGNTEAFF
cdr3_nt: TGCGCCAGCAGCTTGGGGGTTGTTTCCGGGAACACTGAAGCTTTCTTT

j_call: TRBJ2-7
clone_size: -
d_call: -
v_call: TRBV5-1
cdr3_aa: CASSLSGASVQAAYEQYF
cdr3_nt: TGCGCCAGCAGCTTGTCTGGTGCTAGCGTGCAGGCTGCGTACGAGCAGTACTTC

j_call: TRBJ2-1
clone_size: -
d_call: TRBD2
v_call: TRBV18
cdr3_aa: CASSRTARTSGIYEQFF
cdr3_nt: TGTGCCAGCTCGCGGACAGCCCGGACTAGCGGGATCTATGAGCAGTTCTTC

j_call: TRBJ1-1
clone_size: few
d_call: -
v_call: TRBV20-1
cdr3_aa: CSARDWGDTEAFF
cdr3_nt: TGCAGTGCTAGAGATTGGGGGGACACTGAAGCTTTCTTT

j_call: TRBJ2-1
clone_size: few
d_call: -
v_call: TRBV7-9
cdr3_aa: CASSPALGPYNEQFF
cdr3_nt: TGTGCCAGCAGCCCCGCGCTGGGGCCCTACAATGAGCAGTTCTTC

j_call: TRBJ2-7
clone_size: -
d_call: -
v_call: TRBV5-1
cdr3_aa: CASSLEWATLSYEQYF
cdr3_nt: TGCGCCAGCAGCTTGGAATGGGCCACTCTGTCCTACGAGCAGTACTTC

j_call: TRBJ1-5
clone_size: -
d_call: -
v_call: TRBV5-1
cdr3_aa: CASSQSGGKDQPQHF
cdr3_nt: TGCGCCAGCAGCCAAAGTGGGGGCAAGGATCAGCCCCAGCATTTT

j_call: TRBJ2-7
clone_size: few
d_call: -
v_call: TRBV6-2/TRBV6-3
cdr3_aa: CASTYKGRVGEQYF
cdr3_nt: TGTGCCAGCACCTACAAGGGCCGCGTGGGCGAGCAGTACTTC

j_call: TRBJ2-5
clone_size: few
d_call: -
v_call: TRBV14
cdr3_aa: CASSRKWTGSETQYF
cdr3_nt: TGTGCCAGCAGTCGGAAATGGACTGGATCAGAGACCCAGTACTTC

j_call: TRBJ1-3
clone_size: many
d_call: -
v_call: TRBV29-1
cdr3_aa: CSVGQSSGNTIYF
cdr3_nt: TGCAGCGTTGGACAGAGCTCTGGAAACACCATATATTTT

j_call: TRBJ2-3
clone_size: many
d_call: TRBD2
v_call: TRBV20-1
cdr3_aa: CSAGGRTDTQYF
cdr3_nt: TGCAGTGCTGGCGGGAGGACAGATACGCAGTATTTT

j_call: TRBJ2-3
clone_size: few
d_call: TRBD2
v_call: TRBV24-1
cdr3_aa: CATSDPTGAGDTDTQYF
cdr3_nt: TGTGCCACCAGTGACCCCACGGGCGCGGGAGACACAGATACGCAGTATTTT

j_call: TRBJ2-7
clone_size: many
d_call: -
v_call: TRBV27
cdr3_aa: CASSSQRSTSSYEQYF
cdr3_nt: TGTGCCAGCAGTTCCCAACGAAGCACTAGCAGCTACGAGCAGTACTTC

j_call: TRBJ2-1
clone_size: -
d_call: TRBD2
v_call: TRBV12-3/TRBV12-4
cdr3_aa: CASSPRVGGLYNEQFF
cdr3_nt: TGTGCCAGCAGCCCTCGCGTGGGAGGGCTTTACAATGAGCAGTTCTTC

j_call: TRBJ2-4
clone_size: few
d_call: -
v_call: TRBV28
cdr3_aa: CASSLAGHWRRKNIQYF
cdr3_nt: TGTGCCAGCAGTTTGGCCGGTCATTGGCGCAGAAAAAACATTCAGTACTTC

j_call: TRBJ2-1
clone_size: -
d_call: TRBD2
v_call: TRBV27
cdr3_aa: CASRGLGLAEYNEQFF
cdr3_nt: TGTGCCAGCAGGGGGTTGGGGCTAGCGGAGTACAATGAGCAGTTCTTC

j_call: TRBJ1-1
clone_size: many
d_call: TRBD1
v_call: TRBV7-9
cdr3_aa: CASSKLGQGTTEAFF
cdr3_nt: TGTGCCAGCAGCAAACTGGGACAGGGGACCACTGAAGCTTTCTTT

j_call: TRBJ1-3
clone_size: few
d_call: -
v_call: TRBV10-3
cdr3_aa: CAISQTDIPGNTIYF
cdr3_nt: TGTGCCATCAGTCAGACAGACATACCTGGAAACACCATATATTTT

j_call: TRBJ2-1
clone_size: many
d_call: TRBD2
v_call: TRBV20-1
cdr3_aa: CSAREREPRLASYNEQFF
cdr3_nt: TGCAGTGCTAGAGAACGGGAACCGCGACTAGCGTCCTACAATGAGCAGTTCTTC

j_call: TRBJ1-4
clone_size: many
d_call: -
v_call: TRBV7-8
cdr3_aa: CASRDSLNEKLFF
cdr3_nt: TGTGCCAGCAGGGACAGCCTTAATGAAAAACTGTTTTTT

j_call: TRBJ2-1
clone_size: many
d_call: TRBD2
v_call: TRBV29-1
cdr3_aa: CSVDGAGAGSYNEQFF
cdr3_nt: TGCAGCGTTGATGGGGCGGGAGCTGGCTCCTACAATGAGCAGTTCTTC

j_call: TRBJ2-1
clone_size: few
d_call: -
v_call: TRBV15
cdr3_aa: CATSRVAGEQFF
cdr3_nt: TGTGCCACCAGCAGAGTCGCGGGTGAGCAGTTCTTC

j_call: TRBJ2-1
clone_size: many
d_call: -
v_call: TRBV5-1
cdr3_aa: CASSLDSEQFF
cdr3_nt: TGCGCCAGCAGCCTAGACTCTGAGCAGTTCTTC

j_call: TRBJ1-3
clone_size: many
d_call: TRBD1
v_call: TRBV12-3/TRBV12-4
cdr3_aa: CASSETGGRGNTIYF
cdr3_nt: TGTGCCAGCAGCGAAACAGGGGGCCGAGGAAACACCATATATTTT

j_call: TRBJ1-4
clone_size: many
d_call: -
v_call: TRBV12-3/TRBV12-4
cdr3_aa: CASIPRLSGSEKLFF
cdr3_nt: TGTGCCAGCATTCCCCGCCTGAGTGGAAGTGAAAAACTGTTTTTT

j_call: TRBJ2-7
clone_size: few
d_call: TRBD2
v_call: TRBV6-2/TRBV6-3
cdr3_aa: CASTLRSGGSYEQYF
cdr3_nt: TGTGCCAGCACCCTACGCTCGGGAGGGTCCTACGAGCAGTACTTC

j_call: TRBJ1-4
clone_size: many
d_call: -
v_call: TRBV29-1
cdr3_aa: CSVAGTNEKLFF
cdr3_nt: TGCAGCGTAGCAGGGACTAATGAAAAACTGTTTTTT

j_call: TRBJ2-1
clone_size: many
d_call: TRBD2
v_call: TRBV7-3
cdr3_aa: CASSLGTSLWDEQFF
cdr3_nt: TGTGCCAGCAGCTTAGGGACTAGCCTTTGGGATGAGCAGTTCTTC

j_call: TRBJ2-7
clone_size: many
d_call: -
v_call: TRBV20-1
cdr3_aa: CSAPGRPYSYEQYF
cdr3_nt: TGCAGTGCCCCGGGAAGGCCCTACTCCTACGAGCAGTACTTC

j_call: TRBJ2-1
clone_size: few
d_call: -
v_call: TRBV11-2
cdr3_aa: CASSLLSRLGRLDPPNEQFF
cdr3_nt: TGTGCCAGCAGCTTATTGAGTAGGCTTGGGAGACTGGATCCTCCTAATGAGCAGTTCTTC

j_call: TRBJ2-1
clone_size: few
d_call: TRBD2
v_call: TRBV4-2
cdr3_aa: CASSRSGTSGSSSYNEQFF
cdr3_nt: TGTGCCAGCAGCCGGTCGGGGACTAGCGGGAGCAGTTCCTACAATGAGCAGTTCTTC

j_call: TRBJ2-7
clone_size: many
d_call: -
v_call: TRBV12-3/TRBV12-4
cdr3_aa: CASGQSSYEQYF
cdr3_nt: TGTGCCAGCGGACAGTCCTCCTACGAGCAGTACTTC